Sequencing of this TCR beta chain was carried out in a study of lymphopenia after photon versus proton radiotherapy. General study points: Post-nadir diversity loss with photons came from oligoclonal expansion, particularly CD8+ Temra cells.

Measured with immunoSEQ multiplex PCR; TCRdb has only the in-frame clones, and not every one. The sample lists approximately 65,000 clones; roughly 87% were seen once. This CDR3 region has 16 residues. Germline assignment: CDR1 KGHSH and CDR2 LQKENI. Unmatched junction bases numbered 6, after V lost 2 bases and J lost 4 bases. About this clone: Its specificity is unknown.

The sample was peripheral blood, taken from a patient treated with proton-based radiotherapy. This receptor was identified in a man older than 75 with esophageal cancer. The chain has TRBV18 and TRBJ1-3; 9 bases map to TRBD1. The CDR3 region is CASSPSGTGRGNTIYF. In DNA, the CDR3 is TGTGCCAGCTCACCAAGCGGGACAGGGCGCGGAAACACCATATATTTT.